This TCR beta chain appears in the sequencing data of a study of cytomegalovirus exposure and HLA in healthy donors. The donors were part of the validation cohort, which consisted of some 120 subjects and was separate from the first cohort of hundreds of subjects. The assay was immunoSEQ multiplex PCR, and TCRdb's table has in-frame clones only and misses some. The table lists about 110,000 clones, under 85% of them singletons. CDR3 size: 15 residues. Looked up from germline, CDR1 is MNHEY and CDR2 is SMNVEV (reference sequence). V lost 2 bases to trimming and J lost 7 bases, with 15 bases between them.

The chain couples TRBV27 to TRBJ1-5; a weak D match, TRBD1 (6 bases). Sequencing was done on a sample of PBMCs. The TCR originated in a woman aged 18-35 years in good health and CMV-seronegative. CDR3 protein: CASSLEAGVGQPQHF. The CDR3 DNA follows: TGTGCCAGCAGTTTAGAGGCAGGGGTTGGACAGCCCCAGCATTTT.